In this sample, the clone carrying this T cell receptor beta chain turned up many times. Its target is unknown. A TCRbeta library incorporating unique molecular identifiers was prepared. TCRdb reprocessed the PCR reads with MiXCR, giving one entry per CDR3 protein. The table has around 800,000 distinct CDR3 sequences, approximately 15% seen once. Germline CDR1 SQVTM, CDR2 ANQGSEA. V lost 3 bases, J lost 6 bases, and 14 bases lay in between. This CDR3 is 14 amino acids long. This record comes from a study of T-cell reconstitution after alpha-beta-depleted transplantation in children. Study observations and caveats: The high TCRbeta diversity at day 60 in some patients came from surviving recipient T cells and thymic progenitors. A year post-transplant, T-cell counts and diversity derived mostly from newly produced T cells. About two months after transplant, alpha-beta T cells reportedly came from several hundred expanded graft clones.

Sequences were derived from PBMCs, mostly from graft donor cells, sampled 360 days after TCRalphabeta/CD19-depleted stem cell transplant. This chain links TRBV29-1 with TRBJ2-2, with a weak D call TRBD2 (6 bases). The TCR originated in a male patient younger than 18 who had a stem cell transplant for acute lymphoblastic leukemia, so the T cells may come from the graft donor. The CDR3 sequence is CSVELREWSGELFF. DNA of the CDR3: TGCAGCGTTGAGTTACGGGAGTGGTCCGGGGAGCTGTTTTTT.